This T cell receptor beta chain was recorded in a study of TIL therapy for anti-PD-1-resistant metastatic lung cancer. Study-wide context: Tumor harvest preceded PD-1/PD-L1 blockade, followed by nivolumab treatment. Median tumor PD-L1 proportion score was roughly 5.8%. Half of patients were current or former smokers.

The germline CDR1 and CDR2 sequences are SGHRS and YFSETQ. CDR3 size: 14 residues. Trimming took 3 bases from V and 4 from J, leaving 12 bases between them. Time point of the sample: pre-treatment sample, taken before nivolumab and TIL therapy. Adults with stage 4 NSCLC were enrolled in a phase I trial. This was the immunoSEQ v3 assay. This table comes from immunoSEQ multiplex PCR, and its TCRdb copy is limited to in-frame clones, with some not included. The table shows under 55,000 clones, with 65% to 80% occurring only once. The specimen comprised blood, sampled at baseline. The TCR originated in a woman between 25 and 80 years old with non-small cell lung cancer. V is TRBV5-1 and J is TRBJ2-3; D is perhaps TRBD2 (5 bases). CDR3 nucleotides: TGCGCCAGCAGCTACGGGGATTATCCAGATACGCAGTATTTT. Translation: CASSYGDYPDTQYF.